The 10 T cell receptor beta chains below were found in one sample sequenced in a study of blood T cell repertoires in COVID-19. Assay used: immunoSEQ multiplex PCR; TCRdb lists only in-frame clones, some missing. The repertoire holds over 200,000 clones, with 81% as singletons. Sequencing was done on a sample of peripheral blood. These receptors all stem from a woman aged 80 or over with acute or convalescent COVID-19.

V gene TRBV3-1 (or the pseudogene TRBV3-2) combines with J gene TRBJ1-4; TRBD1 aligns across 8 bases. This CDR3 contains 15 residues. The trim removed 3 bases at V and 0 bases at J, leaving 0 bases unmatched. CDR1 is LGHDT and CDR2 is YNNKEL in the germline V gene (reference sequence). CDR3 coding DNA: TGTGCCAGCAGCCAGGGACAGGCAACTAATGAAAAACTGTTTTTT. Its protein is CASSQGQATNEKLFF.

J is TRBJ2-7 and V is TRBV19; tentatively, D is TRBD1 (6 bases). The germline V gene encodes CDR1 LNHDA and CDR2 SQIVND (reference sequence). This CDR3 comprises 14 residues. V gave up 6 bases and J gave up 2 bases, with 14 bases separating them. CDR3 coding DNA: TGTGCCAGTAGGCAGGGGATGGGGCCCTACGAGCAGTACTTC. Protein product: CASRQGMGPYEQYF.

The V call is TRBV5-1, the J call TRBJ2-7; TRBD2 might be the D (5 bases). CDR1 is SGHRS, CDR2 YFSETQ, per germline. Trimming took 4 bases from V and 2 from J, leaving 16 bases between them. CDR3 length: 15 amino acids. The CDR3 sequence: CASSEGWEFTYEQYF. The CDR3 nucleotides are TGCGCCAGCAGCGAGGGATGGGAGTTCACCTACGAGCAGTACTTC.

The chain combines TRBV3-1 (or the pseudogene TRBV3-2) with TRBJ2-3; D is ambiguous. Trimming shortened V by 6 bases and J by 0 bases, and 13 bases separated the two germline ends. The CDR3 spans 15 residues. The germline gives CDR1 LGHDT, CDR2 YNNKEL (reference sequence). The CDR3 reads CASRPATHSTDTQYF. The CDR3 region has the DNA TGTGCCAGCAGACCGGCGACACATAGCACAGATACGCAGTATTTT.

This chain joins TRBV27 and TRBJ1-3; the D is unclear. CDR1 MNHEY and CDR2 SMNVEV come from the germline V gene (reference sequence). CDR3 length: 18 amino acids. The V end lost 11 bases, the J end lost 2 bases, and 28 bases lay between the germline ends. For the CDR3, the DNA is TGTGCCCTCACTCGCAGGCAGATCTGGAAAAGTCCTGGAAACACCATATATTTT. The encoded protein is CALTRRQIWKSPGNTIYF.

This CDR3 reads CASSSGDTEAFF. The CDR3 nucleotides read TGTGCCAGCAGCTCCGGGGACACTGAAGCTTTCTTT. The chain recombines TRBV11-2 with TRBJ1-1, with unresolved D. From germline, CDR1 is SGHAT and CDR2 FQNNGV. The CDR3 is made up of 12 amino acids. V lost 4 bases to trimming and J lost 3 bases, with 6 bases between them.

The V and J genes are TRBV6-1 and TRBJ1-2; D is possibly TRBD1 (6 bases). CDR1 and CDR2 from the germline V gene are MNHNS and SASEGT. The CDR3 is 14 residues long. Trimming took off 3 bases at V and 6 bases at J, with 14 bases between the two ends. The CDR3 protein is CASSEPGQTNGYTF. The CDR3 DNA sequence: TGTGCCAGCAGTGAGCCCGGACAGACCAATGGCTACACCTTC.

The table lists this clone with a count of one. The chain recombines TRBV5-5 with TRBJ2-1, with 9 bases fitting TRBD2. This CDR3 is built from 17 residues. CDR1 is SGHKS and CDR2 is YYEKEE in the germline V gene (reference sequence). V lost 4 bases, J lost 9 bases, and 17 bases stayed unmatched. Here the CDR3 reads CASSPRLASGNRGEQFF. DNA for the CDR3: TGTGCCAGCAGCCCCCGGCTGGCTAGCGGGAACCGGGGTGAGCAGTTCTTC.

This chain connects TRBV7-3 to TRBJ2-5; 10 positions match TRBD1. This CDR3 comprises 16 residues. Germline V gene sequence: CDR1 SGHTA, CDR2 FQGTGA. Trimming cost V 1 base and J 5 bases; bases outside gene matches: 7. CDR3 sequence: CASSLMTGGAGETQYF. The CDR3 DNA is TGTGCCAGCAGCTTAATGACAGGGGGCGCTGGGGAGACCCAGTACTTC.

V usage is TRBV19 and J usage is TRBJ1-1; TRBD1 agrees at 9 bases. V was pared by 4 bases and J by 5 bases, with 5 bases of the junction left unmatched. The CDR3 spans 14 residues. Germline V lookup: CDR1 LNHDA, CDR2 SQIVND (reference sequence). The CDR3 reads CASSTGQGRTEAFF. The CDR3 nucleotides read TGTGCCAGTAGTACCGGACAGGGGAGGACTGAAGCTTTCTTT.